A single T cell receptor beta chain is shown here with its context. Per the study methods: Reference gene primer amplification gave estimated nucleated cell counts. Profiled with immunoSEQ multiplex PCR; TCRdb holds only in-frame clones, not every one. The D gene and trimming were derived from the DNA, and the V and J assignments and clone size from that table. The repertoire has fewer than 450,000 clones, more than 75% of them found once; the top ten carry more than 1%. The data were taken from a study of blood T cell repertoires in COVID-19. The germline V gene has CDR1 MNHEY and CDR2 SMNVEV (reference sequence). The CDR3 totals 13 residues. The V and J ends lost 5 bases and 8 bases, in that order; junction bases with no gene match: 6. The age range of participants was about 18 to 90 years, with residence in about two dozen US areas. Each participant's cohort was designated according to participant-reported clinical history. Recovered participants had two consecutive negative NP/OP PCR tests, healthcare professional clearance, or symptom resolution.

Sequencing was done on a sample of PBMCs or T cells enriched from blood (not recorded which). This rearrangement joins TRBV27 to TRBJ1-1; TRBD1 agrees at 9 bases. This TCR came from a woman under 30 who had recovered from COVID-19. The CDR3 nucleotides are TGTGCCAGCAGTCGGGACAGGGCGGCGGAAGCTTTCTTT. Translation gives CASSRDRAAEAFF.